There are a few counts of the clone carrying this T cell receptor (beta chain). The antigen remains unidentified. This record comes from a study of CD8 T cells in ankylosing spondylitis. The CDR3 has 16 amino acids. The germline V and J ends were trimmed by 0 bases and 5 bases, with 15 bases remaining between them. Germline assignment: CDR1 SGHDT and CDR2 YYEEEE. Study-wide points: Disease-linked clones were reportedly significantly enriched in matched ankylosing spondylitis synovial fluid. Seven to nine highly homologous variants formed a TCR beta motif that appeared characteristic of ankylosing spondylitis blood.

A single record per CDR3 protein comes from TCRdb applying MiXCR to the 5' RACE reads. The data show about 540,000 distinct CDR3 sequences, roughly 13% seen once. The source material was blood, either unsorted or a sorted T cell fraction (not recorded which). The sequence came from a male donor with ankylosing spondylitis. The chain carries TRBV5-6 and TRBJ2-1; a weak D match, TRBD2 (6 bases). As DNA, the CDR3 is TGTGCCAGCAGCTTGGCCGTGGTAGCGGAGAACAATGAGCAGTTCTTC. This gives the protein CASSLAVVAENNEQFF.